The entry below gives a single TCR beta chain sequence along with its context. This entry is derived from a study of sequential checkpoint blockade in melanoma. TCRdb's table, derived via immunoSEQ multiplex PCR, lists solely in-frame clones and lacks some. The table shows around 15,000 clones, with approximately 93% occurring only once. Regarding treatment: randomized to nivolumab then ipilimumab (arm A) or the reverse (arm B). The ends were cut back, 0 bases at V and 8 bases at J, with 11 bases in the middle. In germline, CDR1 is SGHRS, CDR2 YFSETQ. The CDR3 totals 13 residues. The starting material was CD8+ T cells sorted from blood (inferred from file names), obtained from a patient given nivolumab and ipilimumab in sequence. The rearrangement joins TRBV5-1 to TRBJ1-2; D may be TRBD1 (6 bases). The sequence derives from a human donor with melanoma. The CDR3 DNA follows: TGCGCCAGCAGCTTGGAACAGGGTTACGGCTACACCTTC. This codes for CASSLEQGYGYTF. Variable domain in full (rest from reference TRBV5-1 and TRBJ1-2): KAGVTQTPRYLIKTRGQQVTLSCSPISGHRSVSWYQQTPGQGLQFLFEYFSETQRNKGNFPGRFSGRQFSNSRSEMNVSTLELGDSALYLCASSLEQGYGYTFGSGTRLTVV.